These 18 T cell receptor beta chains share one sample of origin, sequenced in a study of blood T cells in healthy people across ages. The authors ran a second PCR of 7 to 11 cycles using a sample-barcoded 5' primer and a J-beta primer mix. MiXCR was run by TCRdb on the 5' RACE reads, yielding one entry per CDR3 protein. The sample records some 920,000 distinct CDR3 sequences, 51% being singletons. The sequencing input was blood. The receptors were gathered from a woman aged 55-69 years in good health.

The gene calls are TRBV12-3 or TRBV12-4 and TRBJ2-2, with D tentatively TRBD2 (6 bases). The V gene lost 4 bases and the J gene lost 9 bases, with 12 bases spanning the gap. The CDR3 extends over 13 amino acids. The CDR3 DNA reads TGTGCCAGCAGTTCCCTCGGGGGATGGGAGCTGTTTTTT. This sequence encodes CASSSLGGWELFF.

The genes are TRBV12-3 or TRBV12-4 and TRBJ2-3, with D possibly TRBD2 on 6 matching bases. V lost 3 bases and J lost 0, with 13 bases in between. The CDR3 loop spans 16 amino acids. The chain's CDR3 is CASSLNSGTSTDTQYF. The CDR3, as DNA: TGTGCCAGCAGTTTGAATAGCGGAACTAGCACAGATACGCAGTATTTT.

This clonotype has only a few counts. The rearrangement joins TRBV29-1 to TRBJ2-7, with D perhaps matching TRBD2 (5 bases). Germline loops: CDR1 SQVTM, CDR2 ANQGSEA. The germline V and J ends were trimmed by 6 bases and 2 bases, with 23 bases remaining between them. The CDR3 is 16 amino acids. CDR3 loop: CSVPSGPGGGTYEQYF. For the CDR3, the DNA is TGCAGCGTACCCTCCGGTCCCGGAGGAGGTACCTACGAGCAGTACTTC.

The V call is TRBV10-3, the J call TRBJ2-4; D gene ambiguous. Matching the DNA end better, TRBJ2-7 makes the J call doubtful. The CDR3 has 14 residues. Germline values: CDR1 ENHRY, CDR2 SYGVKD. Here the CDR3 DNA reads TGTGCCATCAGAGACGGCCCCCTGGTCGGCGAGCAGTACTTC. It yields the protein CAIRDGPLVGEQYF.

This chain joins TRBV18 and TRBJ2-1; D is possibly TRBD2 (5 bases). With 6 bases removed from V and 2 bases from J, the gap between germline ends came to 20 bases. The CDR3 spans 17 residues. Germline-derived CDR1 and CDR2 are KGHSH and LQKENI. CDR3: CASSSTPVGGTYNEQFF. The CDR3 nucleotides read TGTGCCAGCTCCTCTACCCCGGTCGGAGGAACCTACAATGAGCAGTTCTTC. The whole variable domain, remainder taken from reference TRBV18 and TRBJ2-1, is NAGVMQNPRHLVRRRGQEARLRCSPMKGHSHVYWYRQLPEEGLKFMVYLQKENIIDESGMPKERFSAEFPKEGPSILRIQQVVRGDSAAYFCASSSTPVGGTYNEQFFGPGTRLTVL.

In its sample, this clonotype was seen a few times. The J gene is TRBJ2-5, the V gene TRBV7-9, with 7 positions matching TRBD2. With 4 bases clipped from V and 5 bases from J, the junction kept 13 bases outside the gene matches. CDR3 length equals 16 residues. Germline-derived CDR1 and CDR2 are SEHNR and FQNEAQ (reference sequence). CDR3 region: CASSSGLAGLRETQYF. The DNA of the CDR3 is TGTGCCAGCAGCTCTGGGTTAGCGGGCTTGCGGGAGACCCAGTACTTC.

The chain employs TRBV5-1 and TRBJ2-1; TRBD2 agrees at 11 bases. With 7 bases clipped from V and 8 bases from J, the junction kept 8 bases outside the gene matches. The V gene's germline CDR1 is SGHRS and CDR2 YFSETQ. This CDR3 spans 14 amino acids. CDR3 residues: CASGLAGGGDEQFF. DNA of the CDR3: TGCGCCAGCGGGCTAGCGGGAGGTGGGGATGAGCAGTTCTTC.

This sequence joins TRBV20-1 and TRBJ2-1; tentatively, D is TRBD1 or TRBD2 (5 bases each). The CDR3 spans 14 residues. Trimming shortened V by 7 bases and J by 9 bases, and 22 bases separated the two germline ends. In germline, CDR1 is DFQATT, CDR2 SNEGSKA (reference sequence). The CDR3 DNA reads TGCAGTGTGATCGACTACCCCGAAAGGGGTGAGCAGTTCTTC. Amino acids: CSVIDYPERGEQFF.

The chain links TRBV27 to TRBJ2-4; perhaps TRBD2 as D (6 bases). Matching the DNA end better, TRBJ2-7 makes the J call doubtful. The length of the CDR3 is 14 residues. CDR1 and CDR2 (germline): MNHEY, SMNVEV (reference sequence). The chain's CDR3 is CASSIQAGTYEQYF. The DNA for the CDR3 is TGTGCCAGCAGCATACAGGCGGGGACCTACGAGCAGTACTTC.

This clonotype has just one count. The V call is TRBV2, the J call TRBJ2-2, with 8 bases that match TRBD2. Looked up from germline, CDR1 is SNHLY and CDR2 is FYNNEI. J was trimmed by 5 bases and V by 8 bases; bases with no gene match: 10. The CDR3 extends over 15 amino acids. The CDR3 is CASRPGTRGTGELFF. DNA for the CDR3: TGTGCCAGCCGTCCCGGGACTAGAGGTACCGGGGAGCTGTTTTTT.

The chain recombines TRBV5-1 with TRBJ2-1; the D is unclear. Trimming shortened V by 0 bases and J by 4 bases, and 8 bases separated the two germline ends. This CDR3 is built from 14 residues. Germline V lookup: CDR1 SGHRS, CDR2 YFSETQ. The CDR3 loop reads CASSLDPKYNEQFF. The DNA for the CDR3 is TGCGCCAGCAGCTTGGACCCAAAATACAATGAGCAGTTCTTC.

V gene TRBV6-2 or TRBV6-3 combines with J gene TRBJ2-7; 12 bases map to TRBD2. CDR1 and CDR2 from the germline V gene are MNHEY and SVGEGT. J was trimmed by 3 bases and V by 4 bases; bases with no gene match: 4. CDR3 size: 15 residues. The CDR3 sequence is CASSSPGLAGYEQYF. The CDR3 DNA follows: TGTGCCAGCAGTTCACCGGGACTAGCGGGCTACGAGCAGTACTTC.

This clonotype was observed a handful of times. J is TRBJ1-5 and V is TRBV27, with 7 bases identical to TRBD1. Germline CDR1 reads MNHEY; CDR2 reads SMNVEV (reference sequence). The V and J ends lost 4 bases and 4 bases, in that order; junction bases with no gene match: 4. This CDR3 is built from 14 residues. The CDR3 loop reads CASSSHRGNQPQHF. As DNA, the CDR3 is TGTGCCAGCAGTTCGCACAGGGGAAATCAGCCCCAGCATTTT.

The gene calls are TRBV12-3 or TRBV12-4 and TRBJ2-7; D not resolved. The CDR3 contains 15 residues. Trimming pared 3 bases from V and 3 bases from J, leaving 15 bases between. CDR3: CASSFQVVEGYEQYF. DNA of the CDR3: TGTGCCAGCAGTTTCCAGGTGGTGGAAGGCTACGAGCAGTACTTC.

V is TRBV7-9 and J is TRBJ2-1; D is undetermined. Germline CDR1 and CDR2: SEHNR and FQNEAQ (reference sequence). V dropped 2 bases and J dropped 10 bases, with 6 bases sitting between them. The length of the CDR3 is 11 residues. The CDR3 DNA follows: TGTGCCAGCAGCTTAAACCTAGAGCAGTTCTTC. It specifies CASSLNLEQFF.

This chain joins TRBV28 and TRBJ1-2; D possibly corresponds to TRBD1 (5 bases). Germline CDR1 is MDHEN and CDR2 is SYDVKM. The CDR3 has 12 residues. The V gene lost 3 bases and the J gene lost 7 bases, with 9 bases spanning the gap. The CDR3 coding sequence is TGTGCCAGCAGTTTGCCAGGGAGTGGCTACACCTTC. Its translation is CASSLPGSGYTF.

The chain joins TRBV4-1 to TRBJ1-5; D not resolved. The CDR3 is made up of 17 amino acids. Deletions cut 2 bases from V and 4 bases from J, with 18 bases between. The germline V gene encodes CDR1 MGHRA and CDR2 YSYEKL. The CDR3 DNA sequence: TGCGCCAGCAGCCAAACGACGCGGACCTCGGAGAATCAGCCCCAGCATTTT. It codes for CASSQTTRTSENQPQHF.

The V and J genes are TRBV7-3 and TRBJ1-6; 7 nucleotides align to TRBD1. Germline CDR1 and CDR2: SGHTA and FQGTGA. The CDR3 sequence is 14 residues long. The V and J ends lost 1 base and 10 bases, in that order; junction bases with no gene match: 4. CDR3 in DNA: TGTGCCAGCAGCTTAAAACAGGGGAACTCACCCCTCCACTTT. Amino acid sequence: CASSLKQGNSPLHF.